This TCR beta chain is drawn from a study of technical replicates of blood from a few donors. Method: immunoSEQ multiplex PCR; TCRdb's copy keeps in-frame clones and lacks some. The sample lists tens of thousands of clones, 85% to 95% occurring once. CDR1 and CDR2 (germline): MNHEY, SMNVEV (reference sequence). CDR3 length: 19 residues. V was pared by 6 bases and J by 0 bases, with 24 bases between. This TCR came from a human donor in good health. V and J are TRBV27 and TRBJ1-5; weak D call: TRBD1 (6 bases). The material sequenced was T cells isolated from PBMCs. The CDR3 region is CASSPMKGTPSYSNQPQHF. The CDR3 DNA sequence: TGTGCCAGCAGCCCCATGAAAGGGACACCATCGTATAGCAATCAGCCCCAGCATTTT.